This entry is about one T cell receptor (beta chain). The entry originates in a study of OX40 agonist ivuxolimab in advanced cancers. About the study: It was ivuxolimab, an agonistic anti-OX40 (CD134) antibody, that patients were treated with.

This table comes from immunoSEQ multiplex PCR, and its TCRdb copy is limited to in-frame clones, with some not included. Of about 90,000 clones listed, about nine tenths are singletons. Germline V gives CDR1 SGDLS, CDR2 YYNGEE. The junction had 6 bases not matched to a gene; V was cut back by 3 bases and J by 2 bases. The length of the CDR3 is 16 residues. The gene calls are TRBV9 and TRBJ2-3; TRBD1 matches at 10 bases. The source was CD4+ or CD8+ T cells sorted from blood, collected in a trial of the OX40 agonist ivuxolimab. The receptor comes from an adult with an advanced solid tumor such as melanoma, head and neck, liver or kidney cancer. The CDR3, as DNA: TGTGCCAGCAGCGGATTGACAGGGGGCTTCACAGATACGCAGTATTTT. The encoded protein is CASSGLTGGFTDTQYF.